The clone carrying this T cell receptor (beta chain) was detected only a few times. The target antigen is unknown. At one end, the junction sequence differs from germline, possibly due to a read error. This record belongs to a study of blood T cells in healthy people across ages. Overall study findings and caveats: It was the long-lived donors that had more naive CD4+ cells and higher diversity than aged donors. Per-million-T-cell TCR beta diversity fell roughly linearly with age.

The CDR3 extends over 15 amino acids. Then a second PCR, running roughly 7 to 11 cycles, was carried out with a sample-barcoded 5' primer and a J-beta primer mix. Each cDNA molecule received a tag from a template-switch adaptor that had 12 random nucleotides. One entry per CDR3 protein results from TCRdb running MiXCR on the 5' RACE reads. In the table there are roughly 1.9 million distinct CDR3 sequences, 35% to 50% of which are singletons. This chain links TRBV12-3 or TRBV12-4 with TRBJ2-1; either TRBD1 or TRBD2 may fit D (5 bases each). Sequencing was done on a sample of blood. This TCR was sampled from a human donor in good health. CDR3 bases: TGTGCCGGCAGTTTAGGTCTGGGGGAATACAATGAGCAGTTCTTC. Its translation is CAGSLGLGEYNEQFF.